These T cell receptor beta chains were read from a single sample in a study of response to subunit inactivated influenza vaccine. TCRdb processed the RT-PCR reads anew with MiXCR; each CDR3 protein has one entry. The sample contains around 790,000 distinct CDR3 sequences, around 20% of which appear only once. The specimen was PBMCs from blood, collected more than 4 days after vaccination. These receptor sequences come from a man in his forties or fifties who received an inactivated influenza vaccine. Each CDR3 is given with its conserved first and last residue. D genes are given only for firm matches. Clone size is not always given. Where it is, it says once, few, many or a class for expanded clones.

16 | TRBJ2-3 | few | NA | TRBV20-1 | TGCAGTGCTAAAGCCACCTCGAGCGGTAGCACAGATACGCAGTATTTT | CSAKATSSGSTDTQYF
15 | TRBJ2-5 | NA | TRBD2 | TRBV20-1 | TGCAGTGCTAGAGAGCCCCCCCTAGCGGGGTTGGCCCAGTACTTC | CSAREPPLAGLAQYF
17 | TRBJ2-7 | NA | TRBD1 | TRBV7-2 | TGTGCCAGCAGCCGTTTTCTACCGGGACAGGGGGCCTACGAGCAGTACTTC | CASSRFLPGQGAYEQYF
16 | TRBJ2-3 | few | NA | TRBV5-1 | TGCGCCAGCAGCCAACCGCAAAAGGTGGTCGCAGATACGCAGTATTTT | CASSQPQKVVADTQYF
15 | TRBJ1-2 | few | TRBD1 | TRBV11-2 | TGTGCCAGCAGCGCGGGACAGGGCCTTAACTATGGCTACACCTTC | CASSAGQGLNYGYTF
16 | TRBJ2-1 | few | NA | TRBV7-6 | TGTGCCAGCAGCTTAGACCGGGCGGGGTCCTACAATGAGCAGTTCTTC | CASSLDRAGSYNEQFF
16 | TRBJ2-3 | few | TRBD1 | TRBV4-2 | TGTGCCAGCAGCCAAGTGGGACAGCAAAGCACAGATACGCAGTATTTT | CASSQVGQQSTDTQYF
15 | TRBJ2-1 | few | NA | TRBV7-2 | TGTGCCAGCAGCTTAGAAGGCGGGATCCCGGGCGAGCAGTTCTTC | CASSLEGGIPGEQFF
13 | TRBJ1-2 | few | TRBD1 | TRBV7-9 | TGTGCCAGCGGACAGGGGGCTAACTATGGCTACACCTTC | CASGQGANYGYTF
13 | TRBJ1-6 | few | NA | TRBV20-1 | TGCAGTGCTAGACAGGTTGAAGAATCACCCCTCCACTTT | CSARQVEESPLHF
14 | TRBJ2-1 | NA | TRBD2 | TRBV20-1 | TGCAGTGCCGTTTCGGGGGGAGGTTACAATGAGCAGTTCTTC | CSAVSGGGYNEQFF
16 | TRBJ2-7 | few | TRBD2 | TRBV6-5 | TGTGCCAGCAGTTATTTCGCTAGCGGGGCGGGAAACGAGCAGTACTTC | CASSYFASGAGNEQYF
18 | TRBJ2-1 | NA | NA | TRBV7-6 | TGTACCAGCAGTCCGGGGGCGGGGGCTATCAGCTCCTACAATGAGCAGTTCTTC | CTSSPGAGAISSYNEQFF
15 | TRBJ2-3 | few | NA | TRBV4-2 | TGTGCCAGCAGCGCTGGAGGACCGCGCACAGATACGCAGTATTTT | CASSAGGPRTDTQYF
16 | TRBJ2-3 | NA | NA | TRBV21-1 | TGTGCCAGCAGCAAAATCGCGGGAGGAGGCACAGATACGCAGTATTTT | CASSKIAGGGTDTQYF
15 | TRBJ2-5 | NA | NA | TRBV27 | TGTGCCAGCAGTTTATACGGGCCTGGTGGGGAGACCCAGTACTTC | CASSLYGPGGETQYF
18 | TRBJ1-6 | many | NA | TRBV5-6 | TGTGCCAGCAGCTTTAGGGTGAGGACGGATACACGGAATTCACCCCTCCACTTT | CASSFRVRTDTRNSPLHF
16 | TRBJ2-3 | few | TRBD2 | TRBV4-2 | TGTGCCAGCAGCCAAGCCGCCGGGACTAGCGGGGGAGGGAAGTATTTT | CASSQAAGTSGGGKYF
12 | TRBJ2-1 | few | NA | TRBV5-6 | TGTGCCAGCAGCATGACTCCCGGGGAGCAGTTCTTC | CASSMTPGEQFF
14 | TRBJ2-1 | NA | NA | TRBV3-1 | TGTGCCAGCAGCATTACCGGGAGTTACAATGAGCAGTTCTTC | CASSITGSYNEQFF